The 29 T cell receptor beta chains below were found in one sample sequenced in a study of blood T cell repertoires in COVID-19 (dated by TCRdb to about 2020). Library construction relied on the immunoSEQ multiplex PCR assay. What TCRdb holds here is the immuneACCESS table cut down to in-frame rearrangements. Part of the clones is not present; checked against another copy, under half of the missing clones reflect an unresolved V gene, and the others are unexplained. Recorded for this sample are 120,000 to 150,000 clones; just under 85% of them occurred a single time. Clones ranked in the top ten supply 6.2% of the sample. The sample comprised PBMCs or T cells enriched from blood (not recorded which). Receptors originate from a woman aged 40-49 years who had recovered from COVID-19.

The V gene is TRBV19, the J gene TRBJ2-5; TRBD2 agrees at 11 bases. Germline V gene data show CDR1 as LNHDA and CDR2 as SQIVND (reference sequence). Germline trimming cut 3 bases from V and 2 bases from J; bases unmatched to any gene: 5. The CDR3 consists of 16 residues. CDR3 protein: CASSILLAGGQETQYF. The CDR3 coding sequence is TGTGCCAGTAGTATTCTTCTAGCGGGGGGTCAAGAGACCCAGTACTTC.

The CDR3 region is CASSKASGDSDSPLHF. The CDR3 bases are TGTGCCAGCAGCAAAGCGTCAGGGGACAGCGATTCACCCCTCCACTTT. V and J are TRBV21-1 and TRBJ1-6; the DNA was not compared with TRBD1, the D call given in the table. TRBV21-1 is recorded as a pseudogene. CDR3 size: 16 residues.

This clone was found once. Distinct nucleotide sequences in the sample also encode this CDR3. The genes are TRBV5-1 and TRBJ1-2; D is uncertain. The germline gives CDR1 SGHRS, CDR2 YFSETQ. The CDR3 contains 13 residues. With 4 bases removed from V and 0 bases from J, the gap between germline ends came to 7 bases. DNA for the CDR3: TGCGCCAGCAGCCAGGACTCTAACTATGGCTACACCTTC. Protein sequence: CASSQDSNYGYTF.

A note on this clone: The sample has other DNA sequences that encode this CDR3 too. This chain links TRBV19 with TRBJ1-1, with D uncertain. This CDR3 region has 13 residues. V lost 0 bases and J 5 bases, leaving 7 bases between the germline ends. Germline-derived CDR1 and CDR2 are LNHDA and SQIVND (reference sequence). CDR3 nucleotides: TGTGCCAGTAGTATAGATCGGGAAACTGAAGCTTTCTTT. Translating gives CASSIDRETEAFF.

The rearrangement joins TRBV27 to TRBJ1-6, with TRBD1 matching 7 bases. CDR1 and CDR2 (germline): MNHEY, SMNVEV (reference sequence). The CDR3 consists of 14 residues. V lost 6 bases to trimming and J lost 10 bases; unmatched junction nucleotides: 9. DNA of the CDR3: TGTGCCAGCAGCTTAACAGGGGAAGGATCACCCCTCCACTTT. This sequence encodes CASSLTGEGSPLHF.

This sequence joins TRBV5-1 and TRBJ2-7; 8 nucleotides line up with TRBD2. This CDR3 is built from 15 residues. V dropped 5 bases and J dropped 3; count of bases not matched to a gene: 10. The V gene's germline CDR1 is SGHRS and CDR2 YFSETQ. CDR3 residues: CASRLGLGDNYEQYF. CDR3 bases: TGCGCCAGCAGACTGGGACTAGGGGACAACTACGAGCAGTACTTC.

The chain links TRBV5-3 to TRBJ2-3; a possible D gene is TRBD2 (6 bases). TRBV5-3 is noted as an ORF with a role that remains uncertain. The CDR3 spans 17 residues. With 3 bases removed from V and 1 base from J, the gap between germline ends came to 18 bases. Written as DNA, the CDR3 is TGTGCCAGAAGCTGGGTTAGGAACGGGAGCTGCACAGATACGCAGTATTTT. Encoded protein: CARSWVRNGSCTDTQYF.

The CDR3 spells CASNPGLAAPGQYF. The CDR3 DNA reads as TGTGCCAGCAACCCGGGACTAGCGGCTCCAGGGCAGTACTTC. The chain links TRBV7-9 to TRBJ2-7, with 11 nucleotides matching TRBD2. CDR1 and CDR2 (germline): SEHNR, FQNEAQ (reference sequence). This CDR3 region has 14 residues. V dropped 7 bases and J dropped 9; count of bases not matched to a gene: 11.

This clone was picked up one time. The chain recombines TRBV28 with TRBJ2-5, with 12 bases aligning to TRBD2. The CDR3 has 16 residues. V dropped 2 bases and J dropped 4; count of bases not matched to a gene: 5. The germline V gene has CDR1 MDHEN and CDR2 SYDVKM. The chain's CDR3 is CASSLDSSGGAETQYF. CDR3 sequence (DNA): TGTGCCAGCAGTTTAGATTCTAGCGGGGGGGCAGAGACCCAGTACTTC.

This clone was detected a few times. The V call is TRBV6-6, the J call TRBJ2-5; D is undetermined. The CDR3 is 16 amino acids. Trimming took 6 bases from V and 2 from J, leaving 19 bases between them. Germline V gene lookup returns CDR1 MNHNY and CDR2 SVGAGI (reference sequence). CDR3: CASSYTLGGAQETQYF. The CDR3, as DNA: TGTGCCAGCAGCTATACCCTTGGCGGAGCGCAAGAGACCCAGTACTTC.

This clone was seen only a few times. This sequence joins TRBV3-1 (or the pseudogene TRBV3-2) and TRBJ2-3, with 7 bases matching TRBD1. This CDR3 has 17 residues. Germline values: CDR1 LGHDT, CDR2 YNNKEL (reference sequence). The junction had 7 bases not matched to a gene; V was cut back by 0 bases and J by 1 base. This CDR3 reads CASSQDSYRGGTDTQYF. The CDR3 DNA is TGTGCCAGCAGCCAAGATTCGTACAGGGGTGGCACAGATACGCAGTATTTT.

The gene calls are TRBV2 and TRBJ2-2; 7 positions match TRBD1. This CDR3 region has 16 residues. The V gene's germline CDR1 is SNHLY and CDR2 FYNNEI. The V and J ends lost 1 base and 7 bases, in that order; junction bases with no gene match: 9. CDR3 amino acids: CASSEVKGAGDGELFF. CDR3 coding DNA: TGTGCCAGCAGTGAAGTGAAGGGGGCCGGTGACGGGGAGCTGTTTTTT.

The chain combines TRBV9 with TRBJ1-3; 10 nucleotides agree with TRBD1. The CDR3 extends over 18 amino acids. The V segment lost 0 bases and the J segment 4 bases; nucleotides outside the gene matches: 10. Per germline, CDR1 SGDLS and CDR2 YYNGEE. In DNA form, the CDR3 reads TGTGCCAGCAGCGTAGAAATCGGGGGACAGGGGTCAGGAAACACCATATATTTT. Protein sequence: CASSVEIGGQGSGNTIYF.

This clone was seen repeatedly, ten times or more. This chain's CDR3 is CASSERGAVYGYTF. The CDR3 DNA reads as TGTGCCAGCAGTGAACGGGGGGCCGTCTATGGCTACACCTTC. This chain links TRBV2 with TRBJ1-2, with a possible D match to TRBD1 (6 bases). Trimming took 2 bases from V and 4 from J, leaving 11 bases between them. This CDR3 has 14 amino acids. CDR1 SNHLY and CDR2 FYNNEI come from the germline V gene.

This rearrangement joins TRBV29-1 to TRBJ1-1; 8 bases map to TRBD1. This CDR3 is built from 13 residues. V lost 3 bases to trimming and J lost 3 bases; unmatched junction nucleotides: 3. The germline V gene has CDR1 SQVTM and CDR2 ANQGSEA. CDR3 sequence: CSVDPRGHTEAFF. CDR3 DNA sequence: TGCAGCGTTGATCCCAGGGGGCACACTGAAGCTTTCTTT.

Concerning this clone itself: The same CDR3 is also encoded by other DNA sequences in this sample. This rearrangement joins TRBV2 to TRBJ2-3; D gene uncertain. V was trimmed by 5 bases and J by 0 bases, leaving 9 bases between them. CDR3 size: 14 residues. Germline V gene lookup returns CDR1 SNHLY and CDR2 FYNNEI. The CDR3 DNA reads TGTGCCAGCAGTCGAACAAGAAGCACAGATACGCAGTATTTT. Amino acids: CASSRTRSTDTQYF.

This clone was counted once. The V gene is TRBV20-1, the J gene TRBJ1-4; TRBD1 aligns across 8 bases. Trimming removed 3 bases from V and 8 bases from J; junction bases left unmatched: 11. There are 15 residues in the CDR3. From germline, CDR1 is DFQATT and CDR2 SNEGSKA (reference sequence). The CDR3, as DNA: TGCAGTGCTAGTAGGGTTCAGGGGGCGCGAGAAAAACTGTTTTTT. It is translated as CSASRVQGAREKLFF.

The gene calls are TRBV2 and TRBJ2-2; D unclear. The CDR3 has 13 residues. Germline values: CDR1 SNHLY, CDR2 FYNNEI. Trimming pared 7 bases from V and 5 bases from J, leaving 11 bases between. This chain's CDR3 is CASNALRTGELFF. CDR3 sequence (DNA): TGTGCCAGCAACGCGCTGAGGACCGGGGAGCTGTTTTTT. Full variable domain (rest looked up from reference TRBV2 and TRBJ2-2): EPEVTQTPSHQVTQMGQEVILRCVPISNHLYFYWYRQILGQKVEFLVSFYNNEISEKSEIFDDQFSVERPDGSNFTLKIRSTKLEDSAMYFCASNALRTGELFFGEGSRLTVL.

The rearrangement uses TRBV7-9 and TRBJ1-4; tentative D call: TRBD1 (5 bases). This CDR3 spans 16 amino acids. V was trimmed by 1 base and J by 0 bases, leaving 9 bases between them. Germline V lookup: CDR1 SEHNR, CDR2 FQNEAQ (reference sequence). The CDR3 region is CASSLGVGATNEKLFF. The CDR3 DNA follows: TGTGCCAGCAGCTTAGGAGTAGGGGCAACTAATGAAAAACTGTTTTTT.

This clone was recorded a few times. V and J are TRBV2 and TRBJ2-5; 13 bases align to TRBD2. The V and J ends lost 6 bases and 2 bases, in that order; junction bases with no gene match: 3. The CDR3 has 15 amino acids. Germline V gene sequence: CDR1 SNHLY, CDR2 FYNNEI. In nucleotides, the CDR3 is TGTGCCAGCAGCCAGGGACTAGCGGGGCAAGAGACCCAGTACTTC. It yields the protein CASSQGLAGQETQYF.

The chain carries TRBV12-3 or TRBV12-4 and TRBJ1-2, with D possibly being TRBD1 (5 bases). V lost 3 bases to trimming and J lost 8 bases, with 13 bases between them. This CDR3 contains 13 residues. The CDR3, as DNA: TGTGCCAGCAGTTTTGAAGGGGCGCGGGGCTACACCTTC. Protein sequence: CASSFEGARGYTF.

The CDR3 reads CASSTPWAKQPQHF. CDR3 nucleotide sequence: TGTGCCAGCAGCACCCCTTGGGCGAAGCAGCCCCAGCATTTT. The rearrangement links TRBV21-1 to TRBJ1-5; the table calls TRBD1, which could not be checked here. TRBV21-1 is described as a pseudogene. CDR3 size: 14 residues.

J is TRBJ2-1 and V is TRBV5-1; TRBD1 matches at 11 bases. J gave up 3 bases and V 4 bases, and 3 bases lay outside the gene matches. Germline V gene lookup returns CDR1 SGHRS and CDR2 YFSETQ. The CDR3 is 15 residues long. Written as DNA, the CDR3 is TGCGCCAGCAGCGCAGGGACAGGGGGCTACAATGAGCAGTTCTTC. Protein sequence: CASSAGTGGYNEQFF.

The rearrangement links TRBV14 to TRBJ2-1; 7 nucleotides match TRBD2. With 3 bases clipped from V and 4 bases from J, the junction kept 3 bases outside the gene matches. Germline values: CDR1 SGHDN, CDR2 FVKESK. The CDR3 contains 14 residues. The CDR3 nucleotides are TGTGCCAGCAGCCATCCCGGGGGGTACAATGAGCAGTTCTTC. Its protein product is CASSHPGGYNEQFF.

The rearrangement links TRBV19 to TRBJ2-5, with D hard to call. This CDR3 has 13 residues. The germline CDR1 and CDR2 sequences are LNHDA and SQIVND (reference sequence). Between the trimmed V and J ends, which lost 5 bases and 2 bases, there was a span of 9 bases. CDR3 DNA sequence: TGTGCCAGTAGTGTCGGAGCACAAGAGACCCAGTACTTC. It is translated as CASSVGAQETQYF. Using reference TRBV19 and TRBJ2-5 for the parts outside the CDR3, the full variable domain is DGGITQSPKYLFRKEGQNVTLSCEQNLNHDAMYWYRQDPGQGLRLIYYSQIVNDFQKGDIAEGYSVSREKKESFPLTVTSAQKNPTAFYLCASSVGAQETQYFGPGTRLLVL.

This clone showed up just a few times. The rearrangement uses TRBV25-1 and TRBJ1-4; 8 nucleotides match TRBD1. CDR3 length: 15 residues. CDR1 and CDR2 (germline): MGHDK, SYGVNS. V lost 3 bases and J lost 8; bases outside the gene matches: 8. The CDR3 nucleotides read TGTGCCAGCAGTGAGTGGACAGGGTTAGGCGAAAAACTGTTTTTT. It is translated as CASSEWTGLGEKLFF.

This CDR3 reads CASSPQTGGDNEKLFF. DNA for the CDR3: TGTGCCAGCAGCCCACAGACAGGGGGCGATAATGAAAAACTGTTTTTT. The V and J genes are TRBV3-1 (or the pseudogene TRBV3-2) and TRBJ1-4; 10 bases agree with TRBD1. Germline loops: CDR1 LGHDT, CDR2 YNNKEL (reference sequence). V dropped 4 bases and J dropped 4; count of bases not matched to a gene: 6. This CDR3 is built from 16 residues.

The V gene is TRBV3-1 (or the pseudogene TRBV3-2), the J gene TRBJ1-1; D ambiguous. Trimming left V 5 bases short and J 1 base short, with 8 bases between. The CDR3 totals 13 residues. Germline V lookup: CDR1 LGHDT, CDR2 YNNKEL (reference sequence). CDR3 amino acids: CASSLGGNTEAFF. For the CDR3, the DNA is TGTGCCAGCAGCTTAGGCGGGAACACTGAAGCTTTCTTT.

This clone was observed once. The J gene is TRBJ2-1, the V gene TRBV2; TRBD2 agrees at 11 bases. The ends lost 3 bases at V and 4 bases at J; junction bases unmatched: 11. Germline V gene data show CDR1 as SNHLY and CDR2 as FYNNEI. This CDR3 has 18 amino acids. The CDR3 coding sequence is TGTGCCAGCAGTGACCTAAAGTGGGGGACTAGCGGTTACAATGAGCAGTTCTTC. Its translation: CASSDLKWGTSGYNEQFF.